The rows below give T cell receptor beta chains drawn from one sample of a study of Ad26.COV2.S vaccination and SARS-CoV-2 variants. The data were produced by immunoSEQ multiplex PCR, yet TCRdb's version contains in-frame clones alone and is incomplete. This sample has around 250,000 clones, with around nine tenths found just once. The source material was peripheral blood, sampled in a trial of Ad26.COV2.S vaccine versus placebo. These receptors were obtained from a person between 18 and 65 years old who received the Ad26.COV2.S COVID-19 vaccine or a placebo. Both conserved end residues are part of each CDR3. D genes are given only for firm matches. Rows give clone size only sometimes, using once, few, many, or a class for an expanded clone.

size	V	D	J	DNA	CDR3
NA	TRBV7-8	NA	TRBJ2-1	TGTGCCAGCAGCCCTAGACCGACACAAGACACCAATGAGCAGTTCTTC	CASSPRPTQDTNEQFF
NA	TRBV5-6	NA	TRBJ1-6	TGTGCCAGCAGCTTGGTAAATTCACCCCTCCACTTT	CASSLVNSPLHF
NA	TRBV7-3	NA	TRBJ2-6	TGTGCCAGCAGCGGAGGTCTCTCTGGGGCCAACGTCCTGACTTTC	CASSGGLSGANVLTF
NA	TRBV7-2	NA	TRBJ2-3	TGTGCCAGCAGCTTACAGGTTAGCACAGATACGCAGTATTTT	CASSLQVSTDTQYF
NA	TRBV6-5	NA	TRBJ1-2	TGTGCCAGCAGTTACTCAGGCGATGGCTACACCTTC	CASSYSGDGYTF
NA	TRBV3-1/TRBV3-2	TRBD1	TRBJ1-1	TGTGCCAGCAGCCAAGTATTCCTGGGACAGTTGAACACTGAAGCTTTCTTT	CASSQVFLGQLNTEAFF
once	TRBV11-3	TRBD1	TRBJ2-3	TGTGCCAGCAGCCCGGACAGGATGGATACGCAGTATTTT	CASSPDRMDTQYF
NA	TRBV6-1	TRBD1	TRBJ1-3	TGTGCCAGCAGTGTCGACAGGGGGAAGCCCCGCTCTGGAAACACCATATATTTT	CASSVDRGKPRSGNTIYF
NA	TRBV6-1	TRBD2	TRBJ2-1	TGTGCCAGCAGTGAAGCTCTAGCGGGAGGGCCCTATGAGCAGTTCTTC	CASSEALAGGPYEQFF
NA	TRBV12-3/TRBV12-4	NA	TRBJ2-1	TGTGCCAGCATCGTCAGGGGTCGGAATGAGCAGTTCTTC	CASIVRGRNEQFF